One sample yielded the 10 T cell receptor beta chains listed below, sequenced in a study of beta chain features in type 1 diabetes. No antigen has been assigned to these receptors. Expressed TCRB transcripts were sequenced because the entire RNA isolate underwent reverse transcription. Produced via immunoSEQ multiplex PCR; TCRdb's table is partial and in-frame only. The table has roughly 150,000 clones, 8% to 8.5% seen once. General study results and limits: Shortening of TCRB CDR3s, moderate but significant, appeared in all four CD4+ subsets of Type 1 diabetes patients.

The source material was central memory CD4+ T cells from blood. These receptors were obtained from a woman aged 18-29 years with type 1 diabetes.

This chain links TRBV5-1 with TRBJ1-4; D is perhaps TRBD1 (5 bases). This CDR3 has 13 amino acids. Germline loops: CDR1 SGHRS, CDR2 YFSETQ. V was clipped by 5 bases and J by 3 bases, with 8 bases between them. CDR3 amino acids: CASRPQANEKLFF. CDR3 bases: TGCGCCAGCAGACCACAGGCTAATGAAAAACTGTTTTTT.

This clone was seen a handful of times. V is TRBV9 and J is TRBJ2-3, with D possibly being TRBD1 (6 bases). V was cut by 1 base and J by 4 bases, with 13 bases left in between. Germline V gene data show CDR1 as SGDLS and CDR2 as YYNGEE. The CDR3 totals 15 residues. DNA for the CDR3: TGTGCCAGCAGCGTATCCCCGACAGGTTCAGATACGCAGTATTTT. It specifies CASSVSPTGSDTQYF.

This chain uses TRBV4-2 with TRBJ2-1, with D perhaps TRBD1 (5 bases). Germline V CDR1 and CDR2: LGHNA, YNFKEQ. V gave up 5 bases and J gave up 7 bases, with 12 bases separating them. The CDR3 loop spans 13 amino acids. The CDR3 spells CASSYQTANEQFF. The CDR3 region has the DNA TGTGCCAGCAGCTACCAGACAGCAAATGAGCAGTTCTTC.

This clone was detected a few times. The J gene is TRBJ2-7, the V gene TRBV5-1; D is possibly TRBD1 (8 bases). Trimming removed 1 base at V and 2 bases at J, with 13 bases between. There are 15 residues in the CDR3. Germline-derived CDR1 and CDR2 are SGHRS and YFSETQ. The CDR3 DNA sequence: TGCGCCAGCAGCTTGAGCGGGACAGGCACCTACGAGCAGTACTTC. It specifies CASSLSGTGTYEQYF.

CDR3 sequence (DNA): TGTGCCAGCAGCTTGGCCCTGAGGGTAGAGACCCAGTACTTC. The encoded protein is CASSLALRVETQYF. J is TRBJ2-5 and V is TRBV7-9; D might be TRBD2 (5 bases). Germline-derived CDR1 and CDR2 are SEHNR and FQNEAQ (reference sequence). This CDR3 is 14 amino acids long. Deletions cut 3 bases from V and 4 bases from J, with 12 bases between. Based on the CDR3 plus reference TRBV7-9 and TRBJ2-5, the full variable domain is DTGVSQNPRHKITKRGQNVTFRCDPISEHNRLYWYRQTLGQGPEFLTYFQNEAQLEKSRLLSDRFSAERPKGSFSTLEIQRTEQGDSAMYLCASSLALRVETQYFGPGTRLLVL.

This chain connects TRBV10-3 to TRBJ2-1, with 9 bases that match TRBD2. V was pared by 6 bases and J by 3 bases, with 3 bases of the junction left unmatched. The CDR3 is 14 amino acids. Germline assignment: CDR1 ENHRY and CDR2 SYGVKD. The CDR3 DNA is TGTGCCATCAGGGCTAGCGGGGACTACAATGAGCAGTTCTTC. Translating it yields CAIRASGDYNEQFF.

This chain joins TRBV28 and TRBJ2-7; D not resolved. There are 12 residues in the CDR3. V gave up 3 bases and J gave up 3 bases, with 6 bases separating them. Per germline, CDR1 MDHEN and CDR2 SYDVKM. The chain's CDR3 is CASSFASYEQYF. The CDR3 DNA reads TGTGCCAGCAGTTTCGCCAGCTACGAGCAGTACTTC.

This clone was detected a few times. The chain employs TRBV6-5 and TRBJ1-4; D is unclear. Trimming removed 8 bases from V and 9 bases from J, with 13 bases in between. This CDR3 has 12 residues. Germline V gene sequence: CDR1 MNHEY, CDR2 SVGAGI. The DNA of the CDR3 is TGTGCCAGCCGCCGGCGGCATCAAAAACTGTTTTTT. Translated, it gives CASRRRHQKLFF.

This sequence joins TRBV28 and TRBJ2-3, with D maybe TRBD2 (6 bases). V dropped 10 bases and J dropped 11 bases, with 28 bases sitting between them. Germline V gene data show CDR1 as MDHEN and CDR2 as SYDVKM. The CDR3 is 15 amino acids. CDR3 amino acids: CATKKPGLAHSWQYF. The CDR3 nucleotides read TGTGCCACAAAGAAACCGGGACTGGCTCACAGCTGGCAGTATTTT.

This clone came up a few times. This chain connects TRBV5-1 to TRBJ2-7, with D maybe TRBD1 (5 bases). CDR1 and CDR2 (germline): SGHRS, YFSETQ. This CDR3 has 12 amino acids. With 1 base removed from V and 3 bases from J, the gap between germline ends came to 5 bases. The CDR3 region is CASSLQGYEQYF. CDR3 nucleotides: TGCGCCAGCAGCTTGCAGGGCTACGAGCAGTACTTC.